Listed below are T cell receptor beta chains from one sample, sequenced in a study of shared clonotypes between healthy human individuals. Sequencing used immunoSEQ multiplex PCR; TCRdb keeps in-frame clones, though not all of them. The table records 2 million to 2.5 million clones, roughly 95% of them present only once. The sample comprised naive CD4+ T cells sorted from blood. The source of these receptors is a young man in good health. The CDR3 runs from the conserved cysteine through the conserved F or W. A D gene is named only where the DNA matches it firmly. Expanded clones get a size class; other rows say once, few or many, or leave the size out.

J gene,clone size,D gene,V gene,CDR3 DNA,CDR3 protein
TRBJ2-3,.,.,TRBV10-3,TGTGCCATCAGTGAGTCGTGGCGGAGCACAGATACGCAGTATTTT,CAISESWRSTDTQYF
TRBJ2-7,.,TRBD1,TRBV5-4,TGTGCCAGCAGCTTTCCAGACAGGGACTACGAGCAGTACTTC,CASSFPDRDYEQYF
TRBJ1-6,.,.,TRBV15,TGTGCCACCAGCAGAGCCCCGGAGACACCTCTCCACTTT,CATSRAPETPLHF
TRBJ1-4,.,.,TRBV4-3,TGCGCCAGCAGCCAAGAGGCGGGGGCGATGCGGGAAAAACTGTTTTTT,CASSQEAGAMREKLFF
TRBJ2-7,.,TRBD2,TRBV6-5,TGTGCCAGACGGACTAGCGTTCGGGAGCAGTACTTC,CARRTSVREQYF
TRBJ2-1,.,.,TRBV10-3,TGTGCCATCACCGACGGCCCTAGCGGTGGGGGCAGCTCCTACAATGAGCAGTTCTTC,CAITDGPSGGGSSYNEQFF
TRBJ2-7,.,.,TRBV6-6,TGTGCCAGCAGCCGACCGGGGGCGGACGAGCAGTACTTC,CASSRPGADEQYF
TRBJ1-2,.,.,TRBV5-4,TGTGCCAGCACCCGGCAGGCAGACTATGGCTACACCTTC,CASTRQADYGYTF
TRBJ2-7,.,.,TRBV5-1,TGCGCCAGCACTGTGGACAGCAAAACCTACGAGCAGTACTTC,CASTVDSKTYEQYF
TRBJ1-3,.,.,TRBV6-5,TGTGCCAGCAGTTACGGTGGTATATTTGGAAACACCATATATTTT,CASSYGGIFGNTIYF
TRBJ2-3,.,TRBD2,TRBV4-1,TGCGCCAGCAGGAGAAGAGTAGCGGGAGAAGCAGATACGCAGTATTTT,CASRRRVAGEADTQYF
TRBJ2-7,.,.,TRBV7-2,TGTGCCAGCAGCCCCCCTCCGGGTCTCTCCGAGCAGTACTTC,CASSPPPGLSEQYF
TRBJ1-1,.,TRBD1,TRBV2,TGTGCCAGCAGTCCGGACAGGGCAAACACTGAAGCTTTCTTT,CASSPDRANTEAFF
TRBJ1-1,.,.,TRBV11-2,TGTGCCAGCAGCCGCACGGGCCAGGGGAACACTGAAGCTTTCTTT,CASSRTGQGNTEAFF
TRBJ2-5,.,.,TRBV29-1,TGCAGCGTGGACTTCGGGGCCCTAGGGGAGACCCAGTACTTC,CSVDFGALGETQYF
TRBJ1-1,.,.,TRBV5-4,TGTGCCAGCAGCTTGGAAACAGGTAGCACTGAAGCTTTCTTT,CASSLETGSTEAFF
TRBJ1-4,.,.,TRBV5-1,TGCGCCAGCAGAATACAAGTTACTAATGAAAAACTGTTTTTT,CASRIQVTNEKLFF
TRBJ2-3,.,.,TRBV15,TGTGCCACCAGCAGAGAGATCCCCGGACCTCCGGATACGCAGTATTTT,CATSREIPGPPDTQYF
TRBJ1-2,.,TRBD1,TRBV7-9,TGTGCCAGCAGCTTAGGGGACAGTACCTATGGCTACACCTTC,CASSLGDSTYGYTF
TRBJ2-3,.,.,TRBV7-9,TGTGCCAGCAGCTTACGGGGGCTGAGCACAGATACGCAGTATTTT,CASSLRGLSTDTQYF
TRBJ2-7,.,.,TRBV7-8,TGTGCCAGCAGCTTAGATACGGGGGCGGCATACGAGCAGTACTTC,CASSLDTGAAYEQYF
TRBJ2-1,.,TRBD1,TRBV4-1,TGCGCCAGCAGGATTAAACCGGGACAGGGGTCTAATGAGCAGTTCTTC,CASRIKPGQGSNEQFF
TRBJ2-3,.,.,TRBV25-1,TGTGCCAGCAGTTTCTTCCCAGATACGCAGTATTTT,CASSFFPDTQYF
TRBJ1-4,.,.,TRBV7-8,TGTGCCAGCAGCTCAAGGGTTGGATCTAATGAAAAACTGTTTTTT,CASSSRVGSNEKLFF
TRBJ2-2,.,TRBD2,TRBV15,TGTGCCACCAGCAGAGATCTGGCGGGAGGGACCGGGGAGCTGTTTTTT,CATSRDLAGGTGELFF
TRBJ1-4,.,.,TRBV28,TGTGCCAGCAGTAGAACAGGGAGTTTGGGTGGGTGGAAAGCGCAGAATGAAAAACTGTTTTTT,CASSRTGSLGGWKAQNEKLFF
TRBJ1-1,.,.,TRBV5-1,TGCGCCAGCAGCGGCAGGGAGAACACTGAAGCTTTCTTT,CASSGRENTEAFF
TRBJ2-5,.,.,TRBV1,TGCACCAGCAGCCAAGTCGTGACCCAGTACTTC,CTSSQVVTQYF
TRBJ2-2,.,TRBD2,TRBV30,TGTGCCTGGAGTGTAGGCGGGAGTTCCGGGGAGCTGTTTTTT,CAWSVGGSSGELFF
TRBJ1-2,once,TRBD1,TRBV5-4,TGTGCCAGCAGCTTGGGGGACAGGGGGCCGCTTAACTATGGCTACACCTTC,CASSLGDRGPLNYGYTF
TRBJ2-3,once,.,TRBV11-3,TGTGCCAGCAGCTCGCAGGGTGGGGGCGAGGGTACGCAGTATTTT,CASSSQGGGEGTQYF
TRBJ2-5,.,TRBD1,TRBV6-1,TGTGCCAGCACCGGGACAGGGGTGGGGGAGCCCCAGTACTTC,CASTGTGVGEPQYF
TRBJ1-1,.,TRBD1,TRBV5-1,TGCGCCAGCAGCGTTACGGGACAGGGTTCTACTGAAGCTTTCTTT,CASSVTGQGSTEAFF
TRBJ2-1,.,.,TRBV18,TGTGCCAGCTCACCAGGTGCGGTTTCCTACAATGAGCAGTTCTTC,CASSPGAVSYNEQFF